Listed below are T cell receptor beta chains from one sample, sequenced in a study of blood T cell repertoires in COVID-19. The protocol was immunoSEQ multiplex PCR, while the TCRdb copy is restricted to in-frame clones and leaves out a portion. The data contain 150,000 to 200,000 clones, under 85% of them singletons. Sequencing used peripheral blood. The source is a woman in her sixties or seventies with COVID-19, enrolled during active disease. Each CDR3 is given with its conserved first and last residue. The order of the fields is V gene, D gene, J gene, clone size, CDR3 protein, CDR3 DNA. The D gene is left open where the match is weak. A clone size is listed for some rows: how often the clone was seen (once, few, many), or a class if it is expanded.

TRBV4-3	-	TRBJ2-3	-	CASSPSGGLGATDTQYF	TGCGCCAGCAGCCCCTCGGGGGGACTGGGGGCCACAGATACGCAGTATTTT
TRBV7-2	-	TRBJ2-7	-	CASSARGPSSDEQYF	TGTGCCAGCAGCGCCCGCGGTCCCAGCTCCGACGAGCAGTACTTC
TRBV6-6	-	TRBJ2-7	-	CASSSTGSSYEQYF	TGTGCCAGCAGTTCCACAGGGTCCTCCTACGAGCAGTACTTC
TRBV28	TRBD1	TRBJ1-2	once	CASRTGSDRGYTF	TGTGCCAGCAGGACAGGGTCGGATCGTGGCTACACCTTC
TRBV15	-	TRBJ1-5	-	CATSWRGYSNQPQHF	TGTGCCACCAGCTGGAGGGGATATAGCAATCAGCCCCAGCATTTT
TRBV18	-	TRBJ1-6	-	CASSPVSDSPAIPLHF	TGTGCCAGCTCACCAGTGAGCGACAGCCCCGCTATACCCCTCCACTTT
TRBV2	-	TRBJ1-1	-	CASSRASLNTEAFF	TGTGCCAGCAGTCGAGCTTCTCTGAACACTGAAGCTTTCTTT
TRBV7-3	-	TRBJ1-3	few	CASSSGLGNTIYF	TGTGCCAGCAGCTCGGGACTCGGAAACACCATATATTTT
TRBV28	-	TRBJ1-2	-	CASSLTGSEDGYTF	TGTGCCAGCAGTTTGACGGGGTCGGAAGATGGCTACACCTTC
TRBV19	-	TRBJ2-4	once	CASSTPDTVAKNIQYF	TGTGCCAGTAGTACCCCGGACACTGTAGCCAAAAACATTCAGTACTTC
TRBV27	TRBD1	TRBJ1-2	-	CATKRTGPYGYTF	TGTGCCACGAAGAGGACAGGGCCCTATGGCTACACCTTC
TRBV7-2	-	TRBJ2-3	-	CASSFFSDTQYF	TGTGCCAGCAGCTTTTTCTCAGATACGCAGTATTTT
TRBV5-1	TRBD1	TRBJ2-3	once	CASSLIPGQGAGITDTQYF	TGCGCCAGCAGCCTGATACCGGGACAGGGGGCCGGTATTACAGATACGCAGTATTTT
TRBV5-4	-	TRBJ2-7	-	CASSLAGIYEQYF	TGTGCCAGCAGCTTGGCCGGGATCTACGAGCAGTACTTC
TRBV5-1	-	TRBJ2-5	-	CASSFQETQYF	TGCGCCAGCAGCTTTCAGGAGACCCAGTACTTC
TRBV5-5	TRBD1	TRBJ1-1	-	CASSLQPGTGGFNTEAFF	TGTGCCAGCAGCTTACAGCCAGGGACAGGGGGGTTCAACACTGAAGCTTTCTTT
TRBV5-1	TRBD1	TRBJ1-4	-	CASSLKGAGEKLFF	TGCGCCAGCAGCTTAAAGGGGGCGGGTGAAAAACTGTTTTTT
TRBV9	TRBD1	TRBJ2-5	-	CASSVATGVQETQYF	TGTGCCAGCAGCGTAGCTACAGGGGTCCAAGAGACCCAGTACTTC
TRBV24-1	TRBD2	TRBJ2-3	-	CATSARTSGRGDTQYF	TGTGCCACCAGTGCGCGGACTAGCGGGAGGGGAGATACGCAGTATTTT
TRBV11-2	-	TRBJ2-1	-	CASSLQGNEQFF	TGTGCCAGCAGCTTACAGGGTAATGAGCAGTTCTTC
TRBV27	TRBD1	TRBJ2-7	-	CASRAQGDEQYF	TGTGCCAGCAGGGCACAGGGGGACGAGCAGTACTTC
TRBV15	-	TRBJ1-4	-	CATTVGNNEKLFF	TGTGCCACCACGGTCGGGAATAATGAAAAACTGTTTTTT
TRBV5-1	-	TRBJ2-7	-	CASRVGGQSYEQYF	TGCGCCAGCAGGGTGGGGGGGCAGTCCTACGAGCAGTACTTC
TRBV28	-	TRBJ1-3	-	CASTLPGTQRGGTIYF	TGTGCCAGCACCCTCCCCGGGACGCAGAGAGGGGGCACCATATATTTT
TRBV7-2	-	TRBJ1-5	-	CASSLLLLSNQPQHF	TGTGCCAGCAGCTTACTTCTACTTAGCAATCAGCCCCAGCATTTT
TRBV3-1/TRBV3-2	-	TRBJ1-5	-	CASSQEVKGRAQPQHF	TGTGCCAGCAGCCAAGAGGTCAAGGGGAGGGCTCAGCCCCAGCATTTT
TRBV5-8	-	TRBJ1-5	-	CASSTQQGSQPQHF	TGTGCCAGCAGTACTCAACAGGGTAGCCAGCCCCAGCATTTT
TRBV19	TRBD1	TRBJ1-2	-	CASSTRQGPNYGYTF	TGTGCCAGTAGTACCCGACAGGGTCCTAACTATGGCTACACCTTC
TRBV30	-	TRBJ2-3	-	CAWAHSTDTQYF	TGTGCCTGGGCCCACTCCACAGATACGCAGTATTTT
TRBV11-3	-	TRBJ2-1	-	CASSLDGSGYEQFF	TGTGCCAGCAGCTTAGATGGTAGCGGCTACGAGCAGTTCTTC
TRBV7-2	TRBD2	TRBJ2-5	-	CASSLNSGIQETQYF	TGTGCCAGCAGTTTAAATAGCGGGATCCAAGAGACCCAGTACTTC
TRBV19	-	TRBJ1-5	-	CASSIAAGPNQPQHF	TGTGCCAGTAGTATAGCTGCGGGGCCCAATCAGCCCCAGCATTTT
TRBV21-1	-	TRBJ2-7	few	CASLSNFRGPSYEQYF	TGTGCCAGCCTGTCTAATTTCCGAGGCCCCTCCTACGAGCAGTACTTC
TRBV18	TRBD1	TRBJ2-5	-	CASSPTGGETQYF	TGTGCCAGCTCACCAACAGGGGGCGAGACCCAGTACTTC
TRBV6-5	-	TRBJ2-5	-	CASSPGWSEETQYF	TGTGCCAGCAGTCCAGGGTGGTCCGAAGAGACCCAGTACTTC
TRBV12-5	TRBD1	TRBJ1-6	-	CASGMKGGQRESPLHF	TGTGCTAGTGGGATGAAAGGGGGACAGAGGGAATCACCCCTCCACTTT
TRBV14	TRBD2	TRBJ2-7	-	CASSQVAGADYEQYF	TGTGCCAGCAGCCAGGTAGCGGGAGCTGACTACGAGCAGTACTTC
TRBV6-1	-	TRBJ2-1	-	CASSEGPGRGSYNEQFF	TGTGCCAGCAGTGAAGGTCCAGGGAGGGGGTCCTACAATGAGCAGTTCTTC
TRBV7-2	TRBD1	TRBJ2-3	-	CASRSGTGRDHTQYF	TGTGCCAGCAGATCCGGGACAGGGAGGGATCATACGCAGTATTTT
TRBV28	-	TRBJ1-1	-	CATTLQENTEAFF	TGTGCCACCACCCTACAGGAGAACACTGAAGCTTTCTTT
TRBV7-2	-	TRBJ2-1	-	CASSPGSTSYNEQFF	TGTGCCAGCAGCCCCGGGTCCACCTCCTACAATGAGCAGTTCTTC
TRBV29-1	TRBD2	TRBJ2-5	-	CSALGGKETQYF	TGCAGCGCCCTGGGGGGGAAAGAGACCCAGTACTTC
TRBV5-1	TRBD1	TRBJ1-4	-	CASSSGQGNEKLFF	TGCGCCAGCAGCTCGGGACAGGGAAACGAAAAACTGTTTTTT
TRBV30	-	TRBJ1-4	-	CAWAFSATNEKLFF	TGTGCCTGGGCGTTTTCGGCAACTAATGAAAAACTGTTTTTT
TRBV28	-	TRBJ1-5	-	CASRMPQGQPQHF	TGTGCCAGCAGGATGCCCCAGGGGCAGCCCCAGCATTTT
TRBV7-2	-	TRBJ2-5	-	CASSLGGGRLETQYF	TGTGCCAGCAGCTTAGGGGGGGGGCGCCTAGAGACCCAGTACTTC
TRBV29-1	-	TRBJ1-1	-	CSVLYAGKSEAFF	TGCAGCGTACTATATGCGGGTAAATCCGAAGCTTTCTTT
TRBV18	-	TRBJ1-1	-	CASSPPSGFTEAFF	TGTGCCAGCTCACCACCGTCGGGGTTCACCGAAGCTTTCTTT
TRBV28	TRBD2	TRBJ2-5	-	CASSLGRAETQYF	TGTGCCAGCAGTTTAGGGAGGGCGGAGACCCAGTACTTC
TRBV5-1	TRBD2	TRBJ2-7	few	CASSLDGSGRSYEQYF	TGCGCCAGCAGCTTGGATGGTAGCGGGAGATCTTACGAGCAGTACTTC
TRBV19	TRBD1	TRBJ2-4	-	CASSTGTGRNIQYF	TGTGCCAGTAGTACGGGGACAGGGAGGAACATTCAGTACTTC